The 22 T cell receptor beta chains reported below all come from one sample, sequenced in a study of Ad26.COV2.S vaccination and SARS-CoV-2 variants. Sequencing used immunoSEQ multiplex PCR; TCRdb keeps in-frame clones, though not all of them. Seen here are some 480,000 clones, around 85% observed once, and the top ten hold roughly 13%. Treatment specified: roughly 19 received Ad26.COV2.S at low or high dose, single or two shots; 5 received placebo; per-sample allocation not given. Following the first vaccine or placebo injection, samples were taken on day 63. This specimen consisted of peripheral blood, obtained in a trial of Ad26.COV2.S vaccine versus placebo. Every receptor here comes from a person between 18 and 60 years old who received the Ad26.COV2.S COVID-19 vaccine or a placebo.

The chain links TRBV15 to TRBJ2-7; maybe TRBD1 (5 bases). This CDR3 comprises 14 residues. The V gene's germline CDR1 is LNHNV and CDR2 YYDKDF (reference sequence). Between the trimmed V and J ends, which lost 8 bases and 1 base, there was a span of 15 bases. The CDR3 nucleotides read TGTGCCACCCAGGCAAGGGGTACTTCCTACGAGCAGTACTTC. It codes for CATQARGTSYEQYF. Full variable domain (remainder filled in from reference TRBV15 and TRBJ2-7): DAMVIQNPRYQVTQFGKPVTLSCSQTLNHNVMYWYQQKSSQAPKLLFHYYDKDFNNEADTPDNFQSRRPNTSFCFLDIRSPGLGDTAMYLCATQARGTSYEQYFGPGTRLTVT.

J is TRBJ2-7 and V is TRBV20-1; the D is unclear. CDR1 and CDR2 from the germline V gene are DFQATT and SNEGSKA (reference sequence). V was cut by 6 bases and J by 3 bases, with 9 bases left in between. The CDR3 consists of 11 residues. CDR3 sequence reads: CSARDLYEQYF. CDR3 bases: TGCAGTGCCCGAGACCTCTACGAGCAGTACTTC.

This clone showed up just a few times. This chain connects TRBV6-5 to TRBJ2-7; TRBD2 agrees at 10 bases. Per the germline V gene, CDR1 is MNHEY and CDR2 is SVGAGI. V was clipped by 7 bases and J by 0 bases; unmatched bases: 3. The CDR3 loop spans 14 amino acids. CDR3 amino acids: CASTTSGTSYEQYF. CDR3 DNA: TGTGCCAGCACCACTAGCGGGACCTCCTACGAGCAGTACTTC.

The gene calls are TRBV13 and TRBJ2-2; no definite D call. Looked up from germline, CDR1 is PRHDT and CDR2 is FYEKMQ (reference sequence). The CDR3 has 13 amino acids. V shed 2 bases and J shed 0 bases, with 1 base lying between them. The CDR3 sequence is CASSLSNTGELFF. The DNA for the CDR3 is TGTGCCAGCAGCTTATCGAACACCGGGGAGCTGTTTTTT.

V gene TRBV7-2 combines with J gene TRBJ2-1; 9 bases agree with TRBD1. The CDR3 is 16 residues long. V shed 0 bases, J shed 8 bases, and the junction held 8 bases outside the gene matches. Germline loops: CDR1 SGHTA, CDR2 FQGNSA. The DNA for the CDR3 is TGTGCCAGCAGCTTAGCCGGGACAGGGTTTTCGGATGAGCAGTTCTTC. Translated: CASSLAGTGFSDEQFF. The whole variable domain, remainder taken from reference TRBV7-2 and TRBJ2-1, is GAGVSQSPSNKVTEKGKDVELRCDPISGHTALYWYRQSLGQGLEFLIYFQGNSAPDKSGLPSDRFSAERTGGSVSTLTIQRTQQEDSAVYLCASSLAGTGFSDEQFFGPGTRLTVL.

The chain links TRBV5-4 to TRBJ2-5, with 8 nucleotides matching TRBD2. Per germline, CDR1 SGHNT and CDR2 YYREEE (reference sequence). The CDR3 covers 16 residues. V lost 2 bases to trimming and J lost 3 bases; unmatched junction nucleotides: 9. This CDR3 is CASSLGSGGRKETQYF. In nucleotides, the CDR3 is TGTGCCAGCAGCTTAGGTTCCGGCGGGAGGAAAGAGACCCAGTACTTC.

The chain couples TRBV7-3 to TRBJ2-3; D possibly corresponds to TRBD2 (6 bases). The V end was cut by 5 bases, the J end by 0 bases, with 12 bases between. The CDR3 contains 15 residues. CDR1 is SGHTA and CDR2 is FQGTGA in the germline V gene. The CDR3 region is CASSLRDLSTDTQYF. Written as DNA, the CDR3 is TGTGCCAGCAGCCTCCGGGACTTAAGCACAGATACGCAGTATTTT.

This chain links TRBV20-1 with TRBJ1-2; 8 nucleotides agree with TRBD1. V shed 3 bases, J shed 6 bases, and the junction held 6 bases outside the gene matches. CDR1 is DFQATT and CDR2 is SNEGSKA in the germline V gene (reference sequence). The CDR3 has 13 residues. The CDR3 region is CSASPTGVDGYTF. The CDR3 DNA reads TGCAGTGCTAGTCCGACAGGGGTAGATGGCTACACCTTC.

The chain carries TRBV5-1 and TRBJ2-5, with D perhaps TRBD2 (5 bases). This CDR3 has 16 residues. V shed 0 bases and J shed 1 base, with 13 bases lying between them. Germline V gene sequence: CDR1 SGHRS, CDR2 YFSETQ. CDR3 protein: CASSLAGGGFQETQYF. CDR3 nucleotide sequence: TGCGCCAGCAGCTTGGCCGGAGGCGGATTCCAAGAGACCCAGTACTTC.

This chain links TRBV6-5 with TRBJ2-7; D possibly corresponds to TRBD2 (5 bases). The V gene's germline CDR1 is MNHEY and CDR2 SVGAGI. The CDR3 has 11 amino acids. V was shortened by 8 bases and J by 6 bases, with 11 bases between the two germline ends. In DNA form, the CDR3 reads TGTGCCAGCGTCGGGGTTGGCGAGCAGTACTTC. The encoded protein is CASVGVGEQYF.

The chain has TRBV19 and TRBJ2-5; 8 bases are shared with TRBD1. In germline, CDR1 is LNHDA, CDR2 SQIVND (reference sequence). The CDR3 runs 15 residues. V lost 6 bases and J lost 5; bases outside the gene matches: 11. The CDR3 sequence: CASSLDGQGYETQYF. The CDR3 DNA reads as TGTGCCAGTAGCCTAGACGGACAGGGCTACGAGACCCAGTACTTC. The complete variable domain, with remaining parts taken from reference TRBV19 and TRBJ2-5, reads DGGITQSPKYLFRKEGQNVTLSCEQNLNHDAMYWYRQDPGQGLRLIYYSQIVNDFQKGDIAEGYSVSREKKESFPLTVTSAQKNPTAFYLCASSLDGQGYETQYFGPGTRLLVL.

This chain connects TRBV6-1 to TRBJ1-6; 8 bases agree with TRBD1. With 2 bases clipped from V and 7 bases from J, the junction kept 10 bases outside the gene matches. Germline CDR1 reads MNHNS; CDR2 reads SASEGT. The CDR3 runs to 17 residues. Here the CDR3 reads CASSEISQGARNSPLHF. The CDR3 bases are TGTGCCAGCAGTGAAATCAGCCAGGGGGCACGGAATTCACCCCTCCACTTT.

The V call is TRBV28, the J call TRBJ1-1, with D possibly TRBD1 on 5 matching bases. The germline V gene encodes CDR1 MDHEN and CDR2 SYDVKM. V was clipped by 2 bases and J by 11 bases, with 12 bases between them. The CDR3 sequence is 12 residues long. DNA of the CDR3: TGTGCCAGCAGTTTAGGACGAAAGGGGGCTTTCTTT. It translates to CASSLGRKGAFF.

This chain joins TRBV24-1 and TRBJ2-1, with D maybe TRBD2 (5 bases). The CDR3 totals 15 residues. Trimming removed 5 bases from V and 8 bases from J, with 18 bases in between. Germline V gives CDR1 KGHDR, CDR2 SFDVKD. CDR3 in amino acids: CATSVRGQSNDEQFF. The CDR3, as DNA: TGTGCCACCAGTGTCCGGGGTCAATCAAACGATGAGCAGTTCTTC.

The CDR3 protein is CASSLAGAGDTDTQYF. In nucleotides, the CDR3 is TGCGCCAGCAGCTTGGCGGGAGCCGGCGACACAGATACGCAGTATTTT. This chain links TRBV5-1 with TRBJ2-3; D possibly corresponds to TRBD2 (6 bases). Germline CDR1 and CDR2: SGHRS and YFSETQ. The CDR3 runs to 16 residues. Trimming removed 0 bases from V and 2 bases from J, with 13 bases in between. Variable domain in full (rest from reference TRBV5-1 and TRBJ2-3): KAGVTQTPRYLIKTRGQQVTLSCSPISGHRSVSWYQQTPGQGLQFLFEYFSETQRNKGNFPGRFSGRQFSNSRSEMNVSTLELGDSALYLCASSLAGAGDTDTQYFGPGTRLTVL.

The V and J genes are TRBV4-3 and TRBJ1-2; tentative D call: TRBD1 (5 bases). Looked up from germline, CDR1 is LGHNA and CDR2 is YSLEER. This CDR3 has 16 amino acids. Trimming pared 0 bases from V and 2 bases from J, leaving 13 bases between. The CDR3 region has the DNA TGCGCCAGCAGCCAAGATTGGGGGTGGGGGAACTATGGCTACACCTTC. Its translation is CASSQDWGWGNYGYTF.

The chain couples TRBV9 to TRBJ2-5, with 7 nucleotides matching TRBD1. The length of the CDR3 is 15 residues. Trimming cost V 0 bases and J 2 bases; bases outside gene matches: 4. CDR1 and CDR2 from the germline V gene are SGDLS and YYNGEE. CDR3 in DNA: TGTGCCAGCAGCGTAGGGGACAGAGAACAAGAGACCCAGTACTTC. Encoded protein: CASSVGDREQETQYF.

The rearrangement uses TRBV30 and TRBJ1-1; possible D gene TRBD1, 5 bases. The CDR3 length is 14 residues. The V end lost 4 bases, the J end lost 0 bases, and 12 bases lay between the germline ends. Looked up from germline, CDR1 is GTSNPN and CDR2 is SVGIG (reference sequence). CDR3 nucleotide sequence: TGTGCCTGGATGGCGGACACACTGAACACTGAAGCTTTCTTT. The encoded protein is CAWMADTLNTEAFF.

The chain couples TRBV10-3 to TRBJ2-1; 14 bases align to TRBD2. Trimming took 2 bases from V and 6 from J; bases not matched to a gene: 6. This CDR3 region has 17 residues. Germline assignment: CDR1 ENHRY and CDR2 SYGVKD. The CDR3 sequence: CAISEMRLAGGVNEQFF. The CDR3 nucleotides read TGTGCCATCAGTGAGATGAGACTAGCGGGAGGGGTCAATGAGCAGTTCTTC.

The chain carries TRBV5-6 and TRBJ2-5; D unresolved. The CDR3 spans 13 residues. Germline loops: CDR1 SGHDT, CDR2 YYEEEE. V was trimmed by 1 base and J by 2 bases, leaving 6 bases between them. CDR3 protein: CASSLSLQETQYF. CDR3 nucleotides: TGTGCCAGCAGCTTGAGCCTACAAGAGACCCAGTACTTC. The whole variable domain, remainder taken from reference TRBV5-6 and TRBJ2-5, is DAGVTQSPTHLIKTRGQQVTLRCSPKSGHDTVSWYQQALGQGPQFIFQYYEEEERQRGNFPDRFSGHQFPNYSSELNVNALLLGDSALYLCASSLSLQETQYFGPGTRLLVL.

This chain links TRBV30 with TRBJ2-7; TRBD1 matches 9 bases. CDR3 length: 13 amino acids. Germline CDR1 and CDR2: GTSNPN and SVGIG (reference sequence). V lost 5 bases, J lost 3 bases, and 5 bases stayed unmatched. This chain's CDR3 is CAWETGGFYEQYF. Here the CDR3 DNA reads TGTGCCTGGGAGACAGGGGGTTTCTACGAGCAGTACTTC.

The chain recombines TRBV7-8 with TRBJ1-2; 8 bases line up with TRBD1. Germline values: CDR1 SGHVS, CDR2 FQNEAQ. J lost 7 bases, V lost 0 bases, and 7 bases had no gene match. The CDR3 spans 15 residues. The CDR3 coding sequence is TGTGCCAGCAGCTTAGCAACCAGGGGGCAATTTGGCTACACCTTC. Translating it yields CASSLATRGQFGYTF. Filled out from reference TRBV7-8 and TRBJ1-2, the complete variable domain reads GAGVSQSPRYKVAKRGQDVALRCDPISGHVSLFWYQQALGQGPEFLTYFQNEAQLDKSGLPSDRFFAERPEGSVSTLKIQRTQQEDSAVYLCASSLATRGQFGYTFGSGTRLTVV.